This T cell receptor (beta chain) was identified in a study of T cell responses to AZD1222 COVID-19 vaccine. Study in general: Second doses that came at about 4 or about 12 weeks were put together.

The data were produced by immunoSEQ multiplex PCR, yet TCRdb's version contains in-frame clones alone and is incomplete. The profile covers about 160,000 clones, with 75% to 95% appearing a single time and approximately 4.8% taken by the ten largest. The CDR3 covers 15 residues. Unmatched junction bases numbered 5, after V lost 4 bases and J lost 5 bases. Germline V gives CDR1 PRHDT, CDR2 FYEKMQ (reference sequence). Overall study results and limits: Just 5 to 7 people given AZD1222 tested seropositive at baseline. White British people made up most donors, females outnumbered males, and clonal diversity was possibly underestimated.

A remark on this clone: Its antigen remains unidentified.

This chain connects TRBV13 to TRBJ2-7; TRBD2 agrees at 13 bases. The receptor was derived from an adult in good health. This material consisted of peripheral blood, taken on day 0 of AZD1222 vaccination. This CDR3 reads CASSSLAGGVNEQYF. The CDR3 nucleotides are TGTGCCAGCAGCTCACTAGCGGGAGGGGTCAACGAGCAGTACTTC. The whole variable domain, filled in from reference TRBV13 and TRBJ2-7, reads AAGVIQSPRHLIKEKRETATLKCYPIPRHDTVYWYQQGPGQDPQFLISFYEKMQSDKGSIPDRFSAQQFSDYHSELNMSSLELGDSALYFCASSSLAGGVNEQYFGPGTRLTVT.